A few counts support the clone carrying this T cell receptor beta chain. Its antigen is undetermined. CDR3 length: 15 amino acids. V lost 0 bases, J lost 7 bases, and 11 bases lay in between. The germline gives CDR1 SGHRS, CDR2 YFSETQ. Time point indicated: pre-sensitization, week 0. Treatment meaning: therapeutic diphenylcyclopropenone sensitization with weekly scalp DPC. The sample belongs to a study of human T cells and chemical hapten exposure. The study, taken as a whole, reports: The count of PT1 expanded TCRs correlated positively with patch test score. TCRs whose frequency exceeded 1 in 1000 remained the same following DPC sensitization. Versus controls, significantly more large CDR3 similarity clusters arose from expanded TCRs.

During construction of the library, unique molecular identifiers were attached to individual cDNA molecules for quantitative, reproducible TCR counting. TCRdb passed the RACE reads through MiXCR, listing each CDR3 protein once. The sample shows approximately 320,000 distinct CDR3 sequences, around 5.5% of them seen only once. The sequence derives from a woman in her late teens or twenties with alopecia areata. Some clones in this sample may be carry-over from other donors' samples. The sample here was whole blood, taken in connection with sensitization to the hapten diphenylcyclopropenone (DPC). The genes are TRBV5-1 and TRBJ1-6, with D hard to call. The CDR3 sequence is CASSLVLGINSPLHF. For the CDR3, the DNA is TGCGCCAGCAGCTTGGTTTTAGGGATCAATTCACCCCTCCACTTT.